The 24 T cell receptor beta chains listed next were all sequenced from one sample in a study of cytomegalovirus exposure and HLA in healthy donors (dated by TCRdb to the late 2010s). Receptors were amplified or captured by the immunoSEQ multiplex PCR assay. For the multiplex PCR, a mixture combining 60 forward primers for TCR Vbeta segments and 13 reverse primers for TCR Jbeta segments was used. What TCRdb holds here is the immuneACCESS table cut down to in-frame rearrangements. Part of the clones is not present; checked against another copy, under half of the missing clones reflect an unresolved V gene, and the others are unexplained. The sample table records approximately 200,000 clones. The ten most abundant clones make up approximately 0.74% of the sample. The sequenced material came from PBMCs. Receptors were obtained from a boy aged 10-17 years in good health and CMV-seronegative.

The V and J genes are TRBV18 and TRBJ2-7; possibly TRBD2 for D (6 bases). The CDR3 is 13 residues long. Trimming stripped 8 bases from V and 0 bases from J, with 11 bases between. Germline loops: CDR1 KGHSH, CDR2 LQKENI. CDR3 sequence reads: CASGGTPSYEQYF. DNA of the CDR3: TGTGCCAGCGGAGGGACGCCCTCCTACGAGCAGTACTTC.

The chain uses TRBV13 and TRBJ2-3; 11 nucleotides align to TRBD2. CDR3 size: 17 residues. Germline values: CDR1 PRHDT, CDR2 FYEKMQ (reference sequence). The ends lost 3 bases at V and 4 bases at J; junction bases unmatched: 9. This CDR3 reads CASSFPRSGGASDTQYF. The CDR3 DNA reads as TGTGCCAGCAGCTTCCCCCGTAGCGGGGGGGCCTCAGATACGCAGTATTTT.

V is TRBV5-4 and J is TRBJ1-4; 10 bases map to TRBD1. The ends lost 4 bases at V and 7 bases at J; junction bases unmatched: 4. There are 14 residues in the CDR3. Germline V gene data show CDR1 as SGHNT and CDR2 as YYREEE (reference sequence). The CDR3 region has the DNA TGTGCCAGCAGCCTCGACAGGGGGCTTGAAAAACTGTTTTTT. Protein sequence: CASSLDRGLEKLFF.

As for this clone: The same CDR3 arises from other DNA sequences in this sample as well. The chain links TRBV7-9 to TRBJ2-2; D is uncertain. V was pared by 1 base and J by 1 base, with 4 bases between. The CDR3 loop spans 14 amino acids. Germline assignment: CDR1 SEHNR and CDR2 FQNEAQ (reference sequence). In DNA form, the CDR3 reads TGTGCCAGCAGCTTAGGACAGAACACCGGGGAGCTGTTTTTT. Its translation is CASSLGQNTGELFF.

The chain recombines TRBV30 with TRBJ1-1; maybe TRBD1 (6 bases). Per germline, CDR1 GTSNPN and CDR2 SVGIG (reference sequence). Trimming left V 5 bases short and J 4 bases short, with 11 bases between. This CDR3 region has 12 residues. The CDR3 DNA sequence: TGTGCCTGGGGGGGCTCAGGCACTGAAGCTTTCTTT. This codes for CAWGGSGTEAFF.

The genes are TRBV19 and TRBJ1-1, with a possible D match to TRBD1 (5 bases). The length of the CDR3 is 13 residues. Trimming took off 5 bases at V and 4 bases at J, with 11 bases between the two ends. Germline-derived CDR1 and CDR2 are LNHDA and SQIVND (reference sequence). The CDR3 region is CASSWQGGTEAFF. For the CDR3, the DNA is TGTGCCAGTAGTTGGCAGGGAGGCACTGAAGCTTTCTTT.

This chain connects TRBV6-5 to TRBJ2-3; no clear D gene. The CDR3 runs to 14 residues. CDR1 and CDR2 from the germline V gene are MNHEY and SVGAGI. Trimming took 0 bases from V and 4 from J, leaving 8 bases between them. CDR3 DNA sequence: TGTGCCAGCAGTTACTCAGTCAGTGCAGATACGCAGTATTTT. Translated, it gives CASSYSVSADTQYF.

J is TRBJ2-1 and V is TRBV29-1, with D maybe TRBD1 (6 bases). V lost 3 bases and J 15 bases, leaving 15 bases between the germline ends. This CDR3 has 11 amino acids. Looked up from germline, CDR1 is SQVTM and CDR2 is ANQGSEA. The CDR3 loop reads CSVEWGPTAFF. CDR3 coding DNA: TGCAGCGTTGAGTGGGGGCCAACCGCGTTCTTC.

This chain joins TRBV6-1 and TRBJ1-2; a possible D gene is TRBD1 (5 bases). The length of the CDR3 is 15 residues. Trimming took 0 bases from V and 5 from J, leaving 13 bases between them. CDR1 is MNHNS, CDR2 SASEGT, per germline. CDR3 protein: CASSEAVRGGYGYTF. CDR3 DNA: TGTGCCAGCAGTGAAGCAGTTCGGGGGGGTTATGGCTACACCTTC.

This chain links TRBV6-1 with TRBJ2-7; D possibly corresponds to TRBD2 (6 bases). There are 16 residues in the CDR3. V gave up 4 bases and J gave up 0 bases, with 16 bases separating them. The germline CDR1 and CDR2 sequences are MNHNS and SASEGT. CDR3 bases: TGTGCCAGCAGTGTTGGACTATACGATAGCTCCTACGAGCAGTACTTC. Encoded protein: CASSVGLYDSSYEQYF.

The chain links TRBV23-1 to TRBJ1-2; tentative D call: TRBD1 (6 bases). TRBV23-1 is recorded as an ORF, its role being uncertain. CDR3 length: 20 residues. The V gene lost 2 bases and the J gene lost 4 bases, with 29 bases spanning the gap. The chain's CDR3 is CASSQLGGEFHRALSYGYTF. In nucleotides, the CDR3 is TGCGCCAGCAGTCAACTAGGGGGAGAATTCCACCGAGCCTTAAGCTATGGCTACACCTTC.

This sequence joins TRBV10-3 and TRBJ1-2, with 7 bases identical to TRBD1. Germline V lookup: CDR1 ENHRY, CDR2 SYGVKD. There are 14 residues in the CDR3. V shed 5 bases and J 5 bases; nucleotides not matched to a gene: 8. The CDR3 DNA sequence: TGTGCCATCAGTCCCGGGACAGATAATTATGGCTACACCTTC. It specifies CAISPGTDNYGYTF.

A word on this clone: A junction boundary mismatches the germline segment, possibly from a read error. Other DNA sequences from this sample encode an identical CDR3 as well. The chain uses TRBV19 and TRBJ1-1; 8 nucleotides match TRBD1. The CDR3 contains 15 residues. Germline V CDR1 and CDR2: LNHDA, SQIVND (reference sequence). CDR3 in amino acids: CASSSGGTGQRWAFF. The CDR3 nucleotides read TGTGCCAGTAGTAGTGGGGGGACAGGACAAAGGTGGGCTTTCTTC.

The gene calls are TRBV27 and TRBJ2-3, with 10 bases lining up with TRBD2. Trimming took 6 bases from V and 6 from J; bases not matched to a gene: 12. This CDR3 has 16 amino acids. CDR1 and CDR2 from the germline V gene are MNHEY and SMNVEV (reference sequence). Here the CDR3 reads CASRKGPSGGGDTQYF. DNA of the CDR3: TGTGCCAGCAGAAAGGGTCCTAGCGGGGGAGGGGATACGCAGTATTTT.

V is TRBV6-1 and J is TRBJ1-2, with a possible D match to TRBD1 (6 bases). Germline CDR1 MNHNS, CDR2 SASEGT. CDR3 size: 13 residues. Trimming cost V 6 bases and J 5 bases, with 13 bases left between them. In DNA, the CDR3 is TGTGCCAGCAGGGACAGCCAGTGGTATGGCTACACCTTC. Its protein product is CASRDSQWYGYTF.

The rearrangement joins TRBV29-1 to TRBJ1-5, with no clear D. The germline V and J ends were trimmed by 4 bases and 5 bases, with 12 bases remaining between them. Per germline, CDR1 SQVTM and CDR2 ANQGSEA. The CDR3 covers 13 residues. The CDR3 sequence is CSVGQDGDQPQHF. DNA of the CDR3: TGCAGCGTTGGGCAGGACGGGGATCAGCCCCAGCATTTT.

The chain couples TRBV9 to TRBJ2-5, with 10 bases that match TRBD2. The CDR3 spans 15 residues. The V segment lost 4 bases and the J segment 1 base; nucleotides outside the gene matches: 4. From germline, CDR1 is SGDLS and CDR2 YYNGEE. The CDR3 region has the DNA TGTGCCAGCAGCTTTAGCGGGGGGACCCAAGAGACCCAGTACTTC. It encodes CASSFSGGTQETQYF.

CDR3 region: CASSYSYRLKGNTIYF. The CDR3 DNA reads TGTGCCAGCAGTTACTCGTACAGGTTAAAAGGAAACACCATATATTTT. The chain couples TRBV6-5 to TRBJ1-3, with D possibly TRBD1 on 5 matching bases. Germline V gives CDR1 MNHEY, CDR2 SVGAGI. CDR3 length equals 16 residues. Trimming cost V 0 bases and J 4 bases, with 13 bases left between them.

The J gene is TRBJ2-7, the V gene TRBV7-9; 7 nucleotides agree with TRBD1. The CDR3 has 18 amino acids. Germline CDR1 and CDR2: SEHNR and FQNEAQ (reference sequence). The V segment lost 2 bases and the J segment 0 bases; nucleotides outside the gene matches: 13. CDR3 nucleotide sequence: TGTGCCAGCAGCTTAAGAGTTGCCCGGGACAGCAACTCCTACGAGCAGTACTTC. Translation gives CASSLRVARDSNSYEQYF.

A remark on this clone: Other DNA sequences of this sample code for an identical CDR3. J is TRBJ2-5 and V is TRBV5-1, with unresolved D. Germline-derived CDR1 and CDR2 are SGHRS and YFSETQ. Trimming removed 0 bases from V and 4 bases from J, with 4 bases in between. This CDR3 is 12 amino acids long. The CDR3 sequence is CASSLAGETQYF. The CDR3 coding sequence is TGCGCCAGCAGCTTGGCGGGAGAGACCCAGTACTTC.

The CDR3, as DNA: TGCGCCAGCAGCTCGGACTTTAATGGCTACACCTTC. Its protein is CASSSDFNGYTF. The chain combines TRBV5-1 with TRBJ1-2, with D hard to call. This CDR3 is built from 12 residues. Germline lookup yields CDR1 SGHRS and CDR2 YFSETQ. V gave up 3 bases and J gave up 6 bases, with 9 bases separating them.

V is TRBV30 and J is TRBJ1-5; weak D call: TRBD1 (6 bases). The V and J ends lost 2 bases and 2 bases respectively, with 19 bases between them. Germline V gives CDR1 GTSNPN, CDR2 SVGIG (reference sequence). The CDR3 runs to 17 residues. The CDR3 coding sequence is TGTGCCTGGAGTCAATCATGGAGGGGGGGTCGCAATCAGCCCCAGCATTTT. Protein product: CAWSQSWRGGRNQPQHF.

The chain carries TRBV7-8 and TRBJ2-7, with 7 bases identical to TRBD2. The CDR3 has 13 amino acids. J gave up 7 bases and V 4 bases, and 7 bases lay outside the gene matches. From germline, CDR1 is SGHVS and CDR2 FQNEAQ. CDR3 sequence reads: CASSSRGVSEQYF. Here the CDR3 DNA reads TGTGCCAGCAGCTCCCGGGGGGTGAGTGAGCAGTACTTC. Using reference TRBV7-8 and TRBJ2-7 for the parts outside the CDR3, the full variable domain is GAGVSQSPRYKVAKRGQDVALRCDPISGHVSLFWYQQALGQGPEFLTYFQNEAQLDKSGLPSDRFFAERPEGSVSTLKIQRTQQEDSAVYLCASSSRGVSEQYFGPGTRLTVT.

The genes are TRBV30 and TRBJ1-2; TRBD1 agrees at 7 bases. In germline, CDR1 is GTSNPN, CDR2 SVGIG (reference sequence). The junction had 11 bases not matched to a gene; V was cut back by 8 bases and J by 8 bases. CDR3 length: 12 amino acids. The CDR3, as DNA: TGTGCCAGCTCGACAGGGAAGGGCGGCTACACCTTC. This translates into CASSTGKGGYTF.